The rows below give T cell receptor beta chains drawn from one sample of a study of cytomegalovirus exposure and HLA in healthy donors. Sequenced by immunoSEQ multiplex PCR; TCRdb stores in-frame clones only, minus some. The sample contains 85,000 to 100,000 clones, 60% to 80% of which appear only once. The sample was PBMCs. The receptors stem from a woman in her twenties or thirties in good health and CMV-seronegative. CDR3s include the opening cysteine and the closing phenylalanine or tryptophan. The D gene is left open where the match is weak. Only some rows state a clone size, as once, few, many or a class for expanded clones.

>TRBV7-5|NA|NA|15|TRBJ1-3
TGTGCCAGAAGCTTATTAGGAGGAACTGGAAACACCATATATTTT
CARSLLGGTGNTIYF
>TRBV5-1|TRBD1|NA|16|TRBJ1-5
TGCGCCAGCAGCCCATCCGGGACAGGGGTTGGTCAGCCCCAGCATTTT
CASSPSGTGVGQPQHF
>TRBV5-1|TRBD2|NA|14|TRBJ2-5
TGCGCCAGCAGCTTGGGACTAGCTCAAGAGACCCAGTACTTC
CASSLGLAQETQYF
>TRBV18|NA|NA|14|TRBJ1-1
TGTGCCAGCTCACCACCCCCAGGGCGGACTGAAGCTTTCTTT
CASSPPPGRTEAFF
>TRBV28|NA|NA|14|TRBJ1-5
TGTGCCAGCAGACAACCAGGGGATGGTCAGCCCCAGCATTTT
CASRQPGDGQPQHF
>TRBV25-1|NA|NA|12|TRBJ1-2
TGTGCCAGCAGGACAGCTAACTATGGCTACACCTTC
CASRTANYGYTF
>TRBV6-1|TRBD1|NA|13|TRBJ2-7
TGTGCCAGCAGCCGACAGGGAGTCGACGAGCAGTACTTC
CASSRQGVDEQYF
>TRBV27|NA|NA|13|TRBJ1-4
TGTGCCAGCAGCTTACAGGGTTCTGAAAAACTGTTTTTT
CASSLQGSEKLFF
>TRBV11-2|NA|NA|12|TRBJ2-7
TGTGCCAGCAGCTCAGGGGTCTACGAGCAGTACTTC
CASSSGVYEQYF
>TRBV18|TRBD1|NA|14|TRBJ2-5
TGTGCCAGCTCACCGGAGACAGGGAAAGAGACCCAGTACTTC
CASSPETGKETQYF
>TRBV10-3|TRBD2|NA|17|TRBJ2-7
TGTGCCATCAGTCCCCTCCCGACTAGCGGAGGCCACGACGAGCAGTACTTC
CAISPLPTSGGHDEQYF
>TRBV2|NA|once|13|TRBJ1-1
TGTGCCAGCGCTTCGCAGTGGAACACTGAAGCTTTCTTT
CASASQWNTEAFF
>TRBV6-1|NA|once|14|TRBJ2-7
TGTGCCAGTTGTATTGACAGAAGCTCCTACGAGCAGTACTTC
CASCIDRSSYEQYF
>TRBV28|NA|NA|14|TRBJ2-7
TGTGCCAGCAGTTCTCCGGACAGCCTCTACGAGCAGTACTTC
CASSSPDSLYEQYF
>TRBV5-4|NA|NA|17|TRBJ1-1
TGTGCCAGCAGCTTGGCTATGGGATCGACAGTAAACACTGAAGCTTTCTTT
CASSLAMGSTVNTEAFF
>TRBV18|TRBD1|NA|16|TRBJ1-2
TGTGCCAGCTCACCATCCGGGACAGGGAAGGACTATGGCTACACCTTC
CASSPSGTGKDYGYTF
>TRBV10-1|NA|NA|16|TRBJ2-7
TGCGCCAGCAGTGTTACTCCGAGTCGCGCGTCCTACGAGCAGTACTTC
CASSVTPSRASYEQYF
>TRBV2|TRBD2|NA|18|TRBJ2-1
TGTGCCAGCATGATGACTAGCGGGAGGGCCTTGCGAAACAATGAGCAGTTCTTC
CASMMTSGRALRNNEQFF
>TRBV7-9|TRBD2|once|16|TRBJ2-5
TGTGCCAGCAGCCGACCTACTAGCGGCGAGCGAGAGACCCAGTACTTC
CASSRPTSGERETQYF
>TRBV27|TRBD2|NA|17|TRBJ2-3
TGTGCCAGCAGTTTACCCCCGGGGCTAGCGGGGGAATATACGCAGTATTTT
CASSLPPGLAGEYTQYF
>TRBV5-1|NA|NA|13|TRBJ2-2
TGCGCCAGCAGCTTGCAGCAGGGCGGGGAGCTGTTTTTT
CASSLQQGGELFF
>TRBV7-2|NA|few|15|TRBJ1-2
TGTGCCAGCAGCCTCTCCTTTACCGAGGGTCTGAGCTACACCTTC
CASSLSFTEGLSYTF
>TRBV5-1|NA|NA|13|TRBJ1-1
TGCGCCAGCAGCCAGGGGCAGAACACTGAAGCTTTCTTT
CASSQGQNTEAFF
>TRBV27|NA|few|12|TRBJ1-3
TGTGCCAGCAGGGACTCCGGCCACACCATATATTTT
CASRDSGHTIYF
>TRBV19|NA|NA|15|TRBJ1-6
TGTGCCAGTAGAGGGACAAACTCCTATAATTCACCCCTCCACTTT
CASRGTNSYNSPLHF
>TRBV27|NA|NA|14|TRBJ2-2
TGTGCCAGCAGTCTGGTATCTTGGACTGGGGAGCTGTTTTTT
CASSLVSWTGELFF
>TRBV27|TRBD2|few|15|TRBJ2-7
TGTGCCAGCAGTTTAAGGCTAGCGGGGGGCTACGAGCAGTACTTC
CASSLRLAGGYEQYF
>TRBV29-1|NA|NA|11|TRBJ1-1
TGCAGCGGCAGGGAAAACACTGAAGCTTTCTTT
CSGRENTEAFF
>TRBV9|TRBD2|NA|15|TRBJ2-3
TGTGCCAGCAGCCCCGGGACTAGCGGCCCAGATACGCAGTATTTT
CASSPGTSGPDTQYF
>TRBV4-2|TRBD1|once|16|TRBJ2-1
TGTGCCAGCAGCCAAGGGTCCGGGACAGGGCAGTATGAGCAGTTCTTC
CASSQGSGTGQYEQFF
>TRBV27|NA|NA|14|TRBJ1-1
TGTGCCAGCAGTTTAGAGGGTTGGGCCACTGAAGCTTTCTTT
CASSLEGWATEAFF
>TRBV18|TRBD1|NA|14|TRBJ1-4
TGTGCCAGCTCACCACAACAGGGGAGAGAAAAACTGTTTTTT
CASSPQQGREKLFF
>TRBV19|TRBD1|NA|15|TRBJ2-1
TGTGCCAGTAAGATGAAGGGACAGGGAGTCTGGGAGCAGTTCTTC
CASKMKGQGVWEQFF
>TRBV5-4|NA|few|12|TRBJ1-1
TGTGCCCCCGGCGGCAGAAACACTGAAGCTTTCTTT
CAPGGRNTEAFF
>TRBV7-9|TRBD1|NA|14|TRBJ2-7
TGTGCCAGCAGCCCCCCGGGACAGGGGAAAGAGCAGTACTTC
CASSPPGQGKEQYF
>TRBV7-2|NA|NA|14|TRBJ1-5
TGTGCCAGCAGCTTAGATCTAAGCAATCAGCCCCAGCATTTT
CASSLDLSNQPQHF
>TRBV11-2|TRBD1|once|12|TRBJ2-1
TGTGCCAGCAGCTTAGAAAGGACAGGGCAGTTCTTC
CASSLERTGQFF
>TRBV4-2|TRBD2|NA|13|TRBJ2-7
TGTGCCAGCAGCATGGGACTAGCACGCGAGCAGTACTTC
CASSMGLAREQYF
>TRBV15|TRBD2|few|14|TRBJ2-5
TGTGCCACCAGCAGAGGGACTAGCAGGCAGACCCAGTACTTC
CATSRGTSRQTQYF
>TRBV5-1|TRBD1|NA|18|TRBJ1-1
TGCGCCAGCAGCTTGGCGGCAGGACAGGGATCCCTGAGGACTGAAGCTTTCTTT
CASSLAAGQGSLRTEAFF
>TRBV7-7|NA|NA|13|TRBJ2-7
TGTGCCAGCAGCCTTAAACTCAGGGGTGAGCAGTACTTC
CASSLKLRGEQYF
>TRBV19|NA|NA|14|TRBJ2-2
TGTGCCAGTACCGGGACACAAAACACCGGGGAGCTGTTTTTT
CASTGTQNTGELFF
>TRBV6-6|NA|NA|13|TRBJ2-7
TGTGCCAGCACCACGGGGTACACCTACGAGCAGTACTTC
CASTTGYTYEQYF
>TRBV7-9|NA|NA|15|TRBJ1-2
TGTGCCAGCAGCTTGGGAGGATCGCGAACGGGTGGCTACACCTTC
CASSLGGSRTGGYTF
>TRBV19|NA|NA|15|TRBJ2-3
TGTGCCAGTAGTATAGCGGGAGAGCAATGGCGTACGCAGTATTTT
CASSIAGEQWRTQYF
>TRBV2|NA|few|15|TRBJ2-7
TGTGCCAGCAGTGAAGCGGGGGGACGGCTATACGAGCAGTACTTC
CASSEAGGRLYEQYF
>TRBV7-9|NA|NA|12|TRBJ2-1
TGTGCCAGCAGCTTAGAGGGGAATGAGCAGTTCTTC
CASSLEGNEQFF
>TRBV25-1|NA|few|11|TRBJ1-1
TGTGCCAGCAGTGAATTGGCAGAAGCTTTCTTT
CASSELAEAFF
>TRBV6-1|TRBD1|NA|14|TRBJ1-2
TGTGCCAGCAGTGAAGGAAACAGGGGCTATGGCTACACCTTC
CASSEGNRGYGYTF
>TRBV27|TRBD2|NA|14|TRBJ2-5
TGTGCCAGCGGGCGACTAGCGTCCCAGAGGCCCCAGTACTTC
CASGRLASQRPQYF
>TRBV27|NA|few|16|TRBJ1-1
TGTGCCAGCAGTACCTATAGGACACTCCGAACCACTGAAGCTTTCTTT
CASSTYRTLRTTEAFF
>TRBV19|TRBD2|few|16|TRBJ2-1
TGTGCCAGTAGGAGGGGAGGGACCGGACGTAACAATGAGCAGTTCTTC
CASRRGGTGRNNEQFF
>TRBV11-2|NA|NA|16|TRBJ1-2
TGTGCCAGCAGCTCCAGACAGGACGATCGATACTATGGCTACACCTTC
CASSSRQDDRYYGYTF
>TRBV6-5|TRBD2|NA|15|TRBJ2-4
TGTGCCAGCACCTTTCTAGCGGGGGTATCCAGCATTCAGTACTTC
CASTFLAGVSSIQYF
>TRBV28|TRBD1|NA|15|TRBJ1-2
TGTGCCAGCAGCCCGACCGGGACAGCTAACTATGGCTACACCTTC
CASSPTGTANYGYTF